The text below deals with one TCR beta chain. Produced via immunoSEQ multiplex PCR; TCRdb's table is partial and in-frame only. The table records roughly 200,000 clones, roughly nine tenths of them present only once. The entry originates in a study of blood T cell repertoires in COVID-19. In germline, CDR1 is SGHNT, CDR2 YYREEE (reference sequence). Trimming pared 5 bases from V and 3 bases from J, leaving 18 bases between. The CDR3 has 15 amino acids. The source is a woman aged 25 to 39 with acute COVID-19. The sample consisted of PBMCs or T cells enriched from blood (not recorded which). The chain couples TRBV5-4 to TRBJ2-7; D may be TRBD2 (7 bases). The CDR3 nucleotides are TGTGCCAGCAGGTCGGCCGGGGGGCCGGTCTACGAGCAGTACTTC. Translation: CASRSAGGPVYEQYF.